This TCR beta chain is from a study of CD8+CD57+ T cells in acquired aplastic anemia. Looking at the study overall: Sorted CD4+ and CD8+ cells yielded roughly 3.5 ug of DNA on average.

This clonotype was detected many times. Its antigen is as yet unknown. Patients sequenced had flow cytometry evidence of CD8+CD57+ cell expansion. Investigators profiled TCR beta VDJ and CDR3 from genomic DNA template. TCRdb itself ran the reads through MiXCR, one entry per CDR3 protein. The profile shows approximately 190,000 distinct CDR3 sequences, 40% to 50% of them singletons. Notes on the study in general: Patients and healthy controls showed no significant CD8+ Simpson's diversity difference. Sharing between patients and controls was observed for roughly 29 CD8+ CDR3 sequences.

Trimming removed 2 bases from V and 2 bases from J; junction bases left unmatched: 3. The CDR3 sequence is 15 residues long. Germline V gene lookup returns CDR1 MNHNS and CDR2 SASEGT. Input material: sorted CD4+, CD8+, or CD8+CD57+ T cells (not recorded which) from PBMCs. The chain couples TRBV6-1 to TRBJ2-7, with 10 bases lining up with TRBD2. This receptor was identified in a human donor with aplastic anemia. In DNA form, the CDR3 reads TGTGCCAGCAGTGAACTCAGCGGGAGGGCCTACGAGCAGTACTTC. Translated: CASSELSGRAYEQYF.